The 5 T cell receptor beta chains below come from one sample, sequenced in a study of control samples from healthy donors and cancer patients. Generated by immunoSEQ multiplex PCR, the TCRdb table keeps only in-frame clones and is missing some. Among 170,000 or so clones listed, 94% were seen once. Sequenced sample: blood. The source is a woman between 18 and 29 years old in good health.

This rearrangement joins TRBV7-2 to TRBJ2-5; 12 bases fit TRBD1. Germline V gene data show CDR1 as SGHTA and CDR2 as FQGNSA. This CDR3 contains 17 residues. With 5 bases clipped from V and 5 bases from J, the junction kept 12 bases outside the gene matches. CDR3 sequence reads: CASSVQGGQGAGETQYF. The CDR3 DNA is TGTGCCAGCAGCGTCCAGGGGGGACAGGGGGCCGGGGAGACCCAGTACTTC. Full variable domain (outside the CDR3, taken from reference TRBV7-2 and TRBJ2-5): GAGVSQSPSNKVTEKGKDVELRCDPISGHTALYWYRQSLGQGLEFLIYFQGNSAPDKSGLPSDRFSAERTGGSVSTLTIQRTQQEDSAVYLCASSVQGGQGAGETQYFGPGTRLLVL.

CDR3 residues: CSASTGKNTEAFF. In DNA form, the CDR3 reads TGCAGTGCTAGTACTGGTAAGAACACTGAAGCTTTCTTT. The chain carries TRBV20-1 and TRBJ1-1; D is unclear. Germline V gene lookup returns CDR1 DFQATT and CDR2 SNEGSKA (reference sequence). The CDR3 extends over 13 amino acids. Trimming took 3 bases from V and 1 from J, leaving 9 bases between them.

CDR3 region: CASSLTGVVGTNEKLFF. CDR3 nucleotides: TGTGCCAGCAGTCTGACAGGGGTTGTGGGGACTAATGAAAAACTGTTTTTT. The chain has TRBV28 and TRBJ1-4; TRBD1 matches 8 bases. The CDR3 is 17 residues long. The V and J ends lost 5 bases and 2 bases, in that order; junction bases with no gene match: 10. CDR1 and CDR2 from the germline V gene are MDHEN and SYDVKM.

This chain joins TRBV5-8 and TRBJ1-5; 11 bases match TRBD1. With V trimmed by 1 base and J by 6 bases, 3 bases remained unmatched. Germline loops: CDR1 SGHTS, CDR2 YDEGEE. The CDR3 has 15 amino acids. CDR3: CASSLWTGGLQPQHF. CDR3 DNA sequence: TGTGCCAGCAGCTTGTGGACAGGGGGCCTTCAGCCCCAGCATTTT.

This clone was found a few times. The gene calls are TRBV19 and TRBJ1-4, with D hard to call. Germline loops: CDR1 LNHDA, CDR2 SQIVND (reference sequence). The CDR3 has 13 residues. V lost 5 bases to trimming and J lost 7 bases, with 11 bases between them. This CDR3 reads CASSAYEGEKLFF. For the CDR3, the DNA is TGTGCCAGTAGTGCGTACGAGGGTGAAAAACTGTTTTTT. Complete variable domain (other parts from reference TRBV19 and TRBJ1-4): DGGITQSPKYLFRKEGQNVTLSCEQNLNHDAMYWYRQDPGQGLRLIYYSQIVNDFQKGDIAEGYSVSREKKESFPLTVTSAQKNPTAFYLCASSAYEGEKLFFGSGTQLSVL.